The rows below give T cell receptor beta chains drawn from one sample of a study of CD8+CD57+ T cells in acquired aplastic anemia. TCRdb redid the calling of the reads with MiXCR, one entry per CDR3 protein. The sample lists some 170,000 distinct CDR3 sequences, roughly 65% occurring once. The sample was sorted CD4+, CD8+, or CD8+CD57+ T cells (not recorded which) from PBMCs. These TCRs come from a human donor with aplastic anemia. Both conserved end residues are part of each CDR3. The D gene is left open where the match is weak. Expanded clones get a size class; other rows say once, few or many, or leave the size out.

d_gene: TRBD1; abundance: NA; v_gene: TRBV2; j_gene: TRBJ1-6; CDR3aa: CASRLRQGENSPLHF; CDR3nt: TGTGCCAGCAGGTTGAGACAGGGGGAGAATTCACCCCTCCACTTT
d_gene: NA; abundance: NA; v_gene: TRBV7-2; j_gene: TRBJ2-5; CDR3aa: CASSFDPVYQETQYF; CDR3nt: TGTGCCAGCAGCTTCGATCCGGTGTACCAAGAGACCCAGTACTTC
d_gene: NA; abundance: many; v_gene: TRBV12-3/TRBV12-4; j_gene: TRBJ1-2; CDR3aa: CASSLGDGDYGYTF; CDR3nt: TGTGCCAGCAGTTTGGGGGACGGGGACTATGGCTACACCTTC
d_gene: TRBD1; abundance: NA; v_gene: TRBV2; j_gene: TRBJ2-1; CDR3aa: CASSMARGSNEQFF; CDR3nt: TGTGCCAGCAGTATGGCCAGGGGGTCCAATGAGCAGTTCTTC
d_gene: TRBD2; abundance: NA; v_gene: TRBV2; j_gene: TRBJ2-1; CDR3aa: CASSLRGSGDNEQFF; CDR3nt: TGTGCCAGCAGTCTTCGGGGTAGCGGGGACAATGAGCAGTTCTTC
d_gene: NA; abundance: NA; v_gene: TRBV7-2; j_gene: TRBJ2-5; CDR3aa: CASSPTSYQETQYF; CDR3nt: TGTGCCAGCAGCCCTACTAGCTACCAAGAGACCCAGTACTTC
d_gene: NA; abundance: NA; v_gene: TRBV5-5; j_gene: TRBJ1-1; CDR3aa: CGSSLGVTEAFF; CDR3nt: TGTGGCAGCAGTCTAGGGGTCACTGAAGCTTTCTTT
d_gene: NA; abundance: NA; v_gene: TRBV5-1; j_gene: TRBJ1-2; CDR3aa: CASSEGRPQTYTF; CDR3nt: TGCGCCAGCAGCGAGGGACGCCCCCAGACCTACACCTTC
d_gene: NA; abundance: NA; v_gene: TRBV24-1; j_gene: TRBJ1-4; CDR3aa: CATSDSRTAEKLFF; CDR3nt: TGTGCCACCAGTGACTCCAGGACAGCCGAAAAACTGTTTTTT
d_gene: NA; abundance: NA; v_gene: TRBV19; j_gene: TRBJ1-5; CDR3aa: CASRRDNSQPQHF; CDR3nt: TGTGCCAGTAGGCGGGACAACTCTCAGCCCCAGCATTTT
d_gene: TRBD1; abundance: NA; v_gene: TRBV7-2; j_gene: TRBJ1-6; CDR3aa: CASSPGTGKSPLHF; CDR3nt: TGCGCCAGCAGCCCCGGGACAGGGAAGTCACCCCTCCACTTT
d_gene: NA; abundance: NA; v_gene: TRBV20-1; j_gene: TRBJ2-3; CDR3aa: CSAIYEGRDTQYF; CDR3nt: TGCAGTGCTATCTATGAGGGCAGGGACACGCAGTATTTT
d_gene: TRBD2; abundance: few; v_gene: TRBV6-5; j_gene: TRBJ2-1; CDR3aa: CASRPTSGGAYEQFF; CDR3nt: TGTGCCAGCAGGCCTACTAGCGGGGGGGCATATGAGCAGTTCTTC
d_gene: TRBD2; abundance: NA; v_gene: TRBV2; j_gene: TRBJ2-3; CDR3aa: CASSVNGRSTDTQYF; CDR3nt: TGTGCCAGCAGTGTAAACGGGAGGAGCACAGATACGCAGTATTTT
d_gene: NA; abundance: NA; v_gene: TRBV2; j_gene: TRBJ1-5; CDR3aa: CASSEFSGQFNQPQHF; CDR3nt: TGTGCCAGCAGTGAATTTTCGGGACAATTCAATCAGCCCCAGCATTTT
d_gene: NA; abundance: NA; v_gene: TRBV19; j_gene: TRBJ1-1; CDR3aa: CASKGDTGATEAFF; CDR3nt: TGTGCCAGTAAGGGTGACACCGGGGCCACTGAAGCTTTCTTT
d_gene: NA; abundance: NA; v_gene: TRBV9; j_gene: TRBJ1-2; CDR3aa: CASSVETGTANYGYTF; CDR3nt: TGTGCCAGCAGCGTAGAAACAGGTACAGCTAACTATGGCTACACCTTC
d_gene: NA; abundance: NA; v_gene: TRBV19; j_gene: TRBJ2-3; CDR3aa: CASSIGASTDTQYF; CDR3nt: TGTGCCAGTAGTATCGGGGCCAGCACAGATACGCAGTATTTT
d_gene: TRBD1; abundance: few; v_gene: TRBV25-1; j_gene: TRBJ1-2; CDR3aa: CARDRDRGLYGGYTF; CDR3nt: TGTGCTAGAGATAGGGACAGGGGGTTATACGGTGGCTACACCTTC
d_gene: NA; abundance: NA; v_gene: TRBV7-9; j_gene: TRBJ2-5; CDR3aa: CASSSLLRSRFQETQYF; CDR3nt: TGTGCCAGCAGCTCCCTTCTGAGGAGCAGGTTCCAAGAGACCCAGTACTTC
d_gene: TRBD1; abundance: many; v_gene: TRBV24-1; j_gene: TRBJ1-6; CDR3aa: CATSVTGTGDSPLHF; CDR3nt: TGTGCCACCAGTGTAACCGGGACAGGGGATTCACCCCTCCACTTT
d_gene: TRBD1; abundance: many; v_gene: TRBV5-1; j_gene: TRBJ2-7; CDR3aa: CASSYRRMGQGLSYEQYF; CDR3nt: TGCGCCAGCAGCTACAGGCGGATGGGACAGGGATTATCCTACGAGCAGTACTTC
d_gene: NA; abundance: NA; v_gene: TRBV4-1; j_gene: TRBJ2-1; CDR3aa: CASSEREAEQFF; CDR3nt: TGCGCCAGCAGCGAAAGAGAGGCAGAGCAGTTCTTC